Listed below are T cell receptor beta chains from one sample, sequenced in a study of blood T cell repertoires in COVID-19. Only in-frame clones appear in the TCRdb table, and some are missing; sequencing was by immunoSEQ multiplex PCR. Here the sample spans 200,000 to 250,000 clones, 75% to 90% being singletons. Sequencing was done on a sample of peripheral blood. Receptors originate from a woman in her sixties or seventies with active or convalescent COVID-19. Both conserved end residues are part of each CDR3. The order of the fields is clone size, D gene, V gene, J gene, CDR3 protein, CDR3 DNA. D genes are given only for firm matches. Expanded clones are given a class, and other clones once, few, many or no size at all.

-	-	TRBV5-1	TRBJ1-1	CASSSSVGGNTEAFF	TGCGCCAGCAGCTCGAGTGTCGGGGGGAACACTGAAGCTTTCTTT
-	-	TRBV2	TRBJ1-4	CASSGFSREGKLFF	TGTGCCAGCAGTGGTTTTTCTAGGGAGGGAAAACTGTTTTTT
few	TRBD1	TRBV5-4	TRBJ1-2	CASSLRTGVNYGYTF	TGTGCCAGCAGCTTGCGGACAGGGGTTAACTATGGCTACACCTTC
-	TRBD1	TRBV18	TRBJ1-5	CASSPKQGTGEKPQHF	TGTGCCAGCTCACCAAAGCAAGGGACAGGGGAAAAGCCCCAGCATTTT
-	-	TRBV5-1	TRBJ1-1	CASSFSMNTEAFF	TGCGCCAGCAGCTTCAGTATGAACACTGAAGCTTTCTTT
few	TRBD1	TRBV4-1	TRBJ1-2	CASSLDRVISGYTF	TGCGCCAGCAGCCTGGACAGGGTAATTAGTGGCTACACCTTC
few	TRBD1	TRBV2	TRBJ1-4	CASSARTGGNEKLFF	TGTGCCAGCAGTGCCCGGACAGGGGGTAATGAAAAACTGTTTTTT
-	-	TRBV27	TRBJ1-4	CASSRTPGLNEKLFF	TGTGCCAGCAGTAGAACACCGGGATTGAATGAAAAACTGTTTTTT
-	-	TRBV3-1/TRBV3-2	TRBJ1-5	CASSSREHQPQHF	TGTGCCAGCAGCAGCCGGGAGCATCAGCCCCAGCATTTT
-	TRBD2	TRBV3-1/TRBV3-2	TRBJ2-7	CASSVMTSGSYEQYF	TGTGCCAGCAGCGTAATGACTAGCGGGTCCTACGAGCAGTACTTC